The present entry profiles one TCR beta chain with its context. What it binds is unknown. The sample comes from a study of early T cells in non-severe SARS-CoV-2 infection. Whole-study context: Chains were unpaired, as sequencing was done on bulk RNA from unsorted whole blood. Study-wide points: VDJdb-based matching was biased toward anti-spike CD8 responses and missed private and CD4 specificities.

Attachment of unique molecular identifiers to individual cDNA molecules was performed. MiXCR, run by TCRdb on the 5' RACE reads, gives a single entry per CDR3 protein. The table lists roughly 97,000 distinct CDR3 sequences, about 10% of them singletons, with roughly 4.5% in the top ten. Source: whole blood, taken at baseline. The receptor's source is an adult who was a healthcare worker with PCR-confirmed SARS-CoV-2 infection or an uninfected control (not recorded which).

In DNA form, the CDR3 reads TGTGCCAGTCGAGGACTAGCGGGAGGTACCTACGAGCAGTACTTC. Its protein product is CASRGLAGGTYEQYF. The J gene is TRBJ2-7, the V gene TRBV6-2 or TRBV6-3, with 14 bases matching TRBD2. The V gene's germline CDR1 is MNHEY and CDR2 SVGEGT. This CDR3 has 15 residues. V shed 9 bases, J shed 2 bases, and the junction held 6 bases outside the gene matches.